The clone carrying this T cell receptor (beta chain) turned up a few times. This sample was included in a study of blood T cell repertoires in COVID-19. The method was immunoSEQ multiplex PCR; TCRdb's version includes in-frame clones alone and lacks a portion of them. Among tens of thousands of clones listed, 65% to 90% were seen once. V lost 6 bases, J lost 0 bases, and 17 bases lay in between. This CDR3 region has 16 residues. Germline CDR1 and CDR2: MNHEY and SVGEGT. Material: peripheral blood. V usage is TRBV6-2 or TRBV6-3 and J usage is TRBJ1-2; D is possibly TRBD1 (5 bases). The sequence was collected from a human donor in a cohort sampled during active COVID-19. CDR3 protein: CASSKGLPITNYGYTF. CDR3 sequence (DNA): TGTGCCAGCAGCAAGGGACTGCCGATTACTAACTATGGCTACACCTTC.